This T cell receptor beta chain originates from a study of T-cell reconstitution after alpha-beta-depleted transplantation in children. General study points: Several patients had high TCRbeta diversity at day 60; it came from surviving recipient T cells and thymic progenitors.

This CDR3 is 16 amino acids long. The V and J ends lost 4 bases and 2 bases, in that order; junction bases with no gene match: 9. Looked up from germline, CDR1 is SGHRS and CDR2 is YFSETQ. The library targeted TCRbeta and was prepared with unique molecular identifiers. TCRdb recomputed calls from the PCR reads with MiXCR, one row per CDR3 protein. Of over 150,000 distinct CDR3 sequences listed, roughly 7% are singletons. This clonotype was observed many times. Its antigen is not known. This rearrangement joins TRBV5-1 to TRBJ2-3; TRBD1 agrees at 8 bases. Here the sequenced sample was PBMCs, taken before TCRalphabeta/CD19-depleted stem cell transplant. The receptor comes from a boy aged 2 to 10 with acute lymphoblastic leukemia, due to receive a stem cell transplant. In nucleotides, the CDR3 is TGCGCCAGCAGCAGGGAACCGGGACAGGTCACAGATACGCAGTATTTT. This translates into CASSREPGQVTDTQYF.